Listed below are T cell receptor beta chains from one sample, sequenced in a study of blood T cell repertoires in COVID-19. Libraries were prepared by immunoSEQ multiplex PCR; TCRdb keeps only in-frame clonotypes and omits some of them. The profile covers 200,000 to 300,000 clones, with more than 75% appearing a single time and roughly 5% taken by the ten largest. Source material: peripheral blood. These receptors were collected from an older woman with COVID-19, enrolled during active disease. Both conserved end residues are part of each CDR3. Fields, in order: CDR3 protein, CDR3 DNA, V gene, D gene, clone size, J gene. D genes are given only for firm matches. The size entry is marked missing in some rows and otherwise reads once, few, many or a size class.

CDR3 protein: CASSPRPTGTNQPQHF; CDR3 DNA: TGTGCCAGCAGCCCCCGCCCGACAGGGACGAATCAGCCCCAGCATTTT; V gene: TRBV9; D gene: TRBD1; clone size: once; J gene: TRBJ1-5
CDR3 protein: CASSPGRMTDTQYF; CDR3 DNA: TGTGCCAGCAGTCCAGGGAGGATGACAGATACGCAGTATTTT; V gene: TRBV6-5; D gene: -; clone size: -; J gene: TRBJ2-3
CDR3 protein: CAWGDSSHGYTF; CDR3 DNA: TGTGCCTGGGGCGACAGCTCCCATGGCTACACCTTC; V gene: TRBV30; D gene: -; clone size: -; J gene: TRBJ1-2
CDR3 protein: CASSLRGDTQYF; CDR3 DNA: TGTGCCAGCAGTCTACGCGGGGATACGCAGTATTTT; V gene: TRBV14; D gene: -; clone size: few; J gene: TRBJ2-3
CDR3 protein: CASSPGQGEGYTF; CDR3 DNA: TGTGCCAGCTCACCCGGACAGGGGGAGGGCTACACCTTC; V gene: TRBV18; D gene: TRBD1; clone size: -; J gene: TRBJ1-2
CDR3 protein: CASSLDRIYREQYF; CDR3 DNA: TGTGCCAGCAGTTTGGACAGGATTTATCGCGAGCAGTACTTC; V gene: TRBV28; D gene: TRBD1; clone size: -; J gene: TRBJ2-7
CDR3 protein: CASSRQTATNEKLFF; CDR3 DNA: TGTGCCAGCAGCCGTCAAACAGCAACTAATGAAAAACTGTTTTTT; V gene: TRBV7-2; D gene: -; clone size: once; J gene: TRBJ1-4
CDR3 protein: CASSESVGRVIVCNQPQHF; CDR3 DNA: TGCGCCAGCAGTGAATCGGTCGGCAGGGTAATAGTTTGCAATCAGCCCCAGCATTTT; V gene: TRBV10-1; D gene: -; clone size: -; J gene: TRBJ1-5
CDR3 protein: CASRESGNTIYF; CDR3 DNA: TGTGCCAGCAGAGAGTCTGGAAACACCATATATTTT; V gene: TRBV5-8; D gene: -; clone size: -; J gene: TRBJ1-3
CDR3 protein: CATSEPSGTSGRVSTGELFF; CDR3 DNA: TGTGCCACCAGTGAGCCAAGCGGGACTAGCGGGAGGGTTAGCACCGGGGAGCTGTTTTTT; V gene: TRBV24-1; D gene: TRBD2; clone size: -; J gene: TRBJ2-2
CDR3 protein: CASSRPGLAPNEQFF; CDR3 DNA: TGTGCCAGCAGCCGCCCGGGACTAGCGCCCAATGAGCAGTTCTTC; V gene: TRBV7-9; D gene: TRBD2; clone size: once; J gene: TRBJ2-1
CDR3 protein: CASSLRFAGGTDTQYF; CDR3 DNA: TGTGCCAGCAGCTTACGGTTTGCGGGAGGCACAGATACGCAGTATTTT; V gene: TRBV5-8; D gene: TRBD2; clone size: few; J gene: TRBJ2-3
CDR3 protein: CASSPNVAQGRNTEAFF; CDR3 DNA: TGTGCCAGCAGCCCGAACGTCGCACAGGGGCGGAACACTGAAGCTTTCTTT; V gene: TRBV7-6; D gene: TRBD1; clone size: -; J gene: TRBJ1-1
CDR3 protein: CASRQGPNEQFF; CDR3 DNA: TGTGCCAGCAGACAGGGACCTAATGAGCAGTTCTTC; V gene: TRBV2; D gene: -; clone size: once; J gene: TRBJ2-1
CDR3 protein: CATHQGGTGNQPQHF; CDR3 DNA: TGTGCCACTCACCAAGGGGGCACAGGCAATCAGCCCCAGCATTTT; V gene: TRBV10-3; D gene: TRBD1; clone size: -; J gene: TRBJ1-5
CDR3 protein: CASSPLDTYNSPLHF; CDR3 DNA: TGTGCCAGCAGCCCCCTGGACACCTATAATTCACCCCTCCACTTT; V gene: TRBV9; D gene: -; clone size: -; J gene: TRBJ1-6
CDR3 protein: CASSLAPGMGQPQHF; CDR3 DNA: TGTGCCAGCAGCTTAGCCCCCGGGATGGGACAGCCCCAGCATTTT; V gene: TRBV7-9; D gene: -; clone size: -; J gene: TRBJ1-5
CDR3 protein: CASRGATGQPQHF; CDR3 DNA: TGTGCCAGCAGGGGGGCAACCGGTCAGCCCCAGCATTTT; V gene: TRBV12-3/TRBV12-4; D gene: -; clone size: -; J gene: TRBJ1-5
CDR3 protein: CASSPHRDSVSYGYTF; CDR3 DNA: TGTGCCAGCAGCCCACACCGGGACAGCGTAAGCTATGGCTACACCTTC; V gene: TRBV7-8; D gene: TRBD1; clone size: -; J gene: TRBJ1-2
CDR3 protein: CASSLRRGGQGGYTF; CDR3 DNA: TGTGCCAGCAGCTTAAGGCGAGGTGGACAGGGGGGCTACACCTTC; V gene: TRBV11-1; D gene: TRBD1; clone size: -; J gene: TRBJ1-2
CDR3 protein: CSASDRERTDTQYF; CDR3 DNA: TGCAGTGCTAGTGACCGGGAGCGCACAGATACGCAGTATTTT; V gene: TRBV20-1; D gene: -; clone size: -; J gene: TRBJ2-3
CDR3 protein: CASSPSGEEGYTF; CDR3 DNA: TGTGCCAGCTCACCAAGCGGGGAGGAAGGCTACACCTTC; V gene: TRBV18; D gene: -; clone size: -; J gene: TRBJ1-2
CDR3 protein: CASSLVAGLAEAFF; CDR3 DNA: TGTGCCAGCAGCTTAGTTGCGGGTCTCGCTGAAGCTTTCTTT; V gene: TRBV11-2; D gene: -; clone size: -; J gene: TRBJ1-1
CDR3 protein: CASSQTPGGTNEKLFF; CDR3 DNA: TGCGCCAGCAGCCAGACACCAGGGGGCACTAATGAAAAACTGTTTTTT; V gene: TRBV4-1; D gene: TRBD1; clone size: -; J gene: TRBJ1-4
CDR3 protein: CASSYGGTSGKKRTYEQYF; CDR3 DNA: TGTGCCAGCAGTTACGGTGGGACTAGCGGGAAAAAGAGGACCTACGAGCAGTACTTC; V gene: TRBV27; D gene: TRBD2; clone size: -; J gene: TRBJ2-7
CDR3 protein: CASSYGRQDYGYTF; CDR3 DNA: TGTGCCAGCAGTTACGGCCGGCAGGACTATGGCTACACCTTC; V gene: TRBV6-5; D gene: -; clone size: few; J gene: TRBJ1-2
CDR3 protein: CSALRRDEQFF; CDR3 DNA: TGCAGTGCCCTAAGGAGGGATGAGCAGTTCTTC; V gene: TRBV20-1; D gene: -; clone size: -; J gene: TRBJ2-1
CDR3 protein: CASSLIRTGGQDDTQYF; CDR3 DNA: TGTGCCAGCAGCTTAATCCGTACGGGAGGTCAGGACGATACGCAGTATTTT; V gene: TRBV7-8; D gene: TRBD2; clone size: once; J gene: TRBJ2-3
CDR3 protein: CSATGLAGYNEQFF; CDR3 DNA: TGCAGCGCAACCGGACTAGCGGGGTACAATGAGCAGTTCTTC; V gene: TRBV29-1; D gene: TRBD2; clone size: -; J gene: TRBJ2-1
CDR3 protein: CASTRDRDNSPLHF; CDR3 DNA: TGTGCCAGCACTAGGGACAGGGACAATTCACCCCTCCACTTT; V gene: TRBV9; D gene: TRBD1; clone size: -; J gene: TRBJ1-6
CDR3 protein: CASSPGTSYQPQHF; CDR3 DNA: TGTGCCAGCAGCCCCGGGACAAGTTATCAGCCCCAGCATTTT; V gene: TRBV6-2/TRBV6-3; D gene: -; clone size: -; J gene: TRBJ1-5